This T cell receptor beta chain was recovered during a study of cytomegalovirus exposure and HLA in healthy donors. Trimming left V 3 bases short and J 4 bases short, with 15 bases between. The CDR3 spans 15 residues. Germline V gene sequence: CDR1 MDHEN, CDR2 SYDVKM. TCRdb keeps only in-frame clones here, not all; method: immunoSEQ multiplex PCR. This sample has around 99,000 clones; roughly 86% occur once, and the top ten carry around 2.1%. The genes are TRBV28 and TRBJ1-2, with a tentative D call TRBD1 (5 bases). The source of this sequence is a young woman in good health and CMV-seronegative. Sequenced sample: PBMCs. The CDR3 reads CASSLVGGNSYGYTF. The CDR3 DNA reads TGTGCCAGCAGTTTGGTCGGGGGAAACTCCTATGGCTACACCTTC.